Below are 13 T cell receptor beta chains sequenced from a single sample in a study of Tregs in tolerant kidney transplant recipients. Sequenced by immunoSEQ multiplex PCR; TCRdb stores in-frame clones only, minus some. The sample lists around 64,000 clones; around 87% were seen once. Recipients received nonmyeloablative bone marrow transplants from related graft donors, with transient mixed chimerism. Material: CD4+ T cells from blood (PBMCs), obtained 6 months after the transplant. The receptors shown here come from a human patient who received a combined kidney and bone marrow transplant. A subset of T cells may come from the graft donor.

V usage is TRBV7-6 and J usage is TRBJ2-7, with D possibly matching TRBD2 (5 bases). The V end lost 2 bases, the J end lost 2 bases, and 13 bases lay between the germline ends. The germline V gene has CDR1 SGHVS and CDR2 FNYEAQ. The CDR3 totals 15 residues. CDR3 DNA sequence: TGTGCCAGCAGCTTAATCCGGGATAAAGCCTACGAGCAGTACTTC. Residues: CASSLIRDKAYEQYF. Variable domain in full (rest from reference TRBV7-6 and TRBJ2-7): GAGVSQSPRYKVTKRGQDVALRCDPISGHVSLYWYRQALGQGPEFLTYFNYEAQQDKSGLPNDRFSAERPEGSISTLTIQRTEQRDSAMYRCASSLIRDKAYEQYFGPGTRLTVT.

V is TRBV12-5 and J is TRBJ2-2; D may be TRBD2 (5 bases). The CDR3 is 15 residues long. The V end was cut by 3 bases, the J end by 1 base, with 9 bases between. Germline assignment: CDR1 LGHNT and CDR2 FRNRAP. The CDR3 loop reads CASGFKRMNTGELFF. The CDR3 coding sequence is TGTGCTAGTGGTTTTAAGCGGATGAACACCGGGGAGCTGTTTTTT.

Only one count was recorded for this clone. This chain links TRBV2 with TRBJ2-3, with a weak D call TRBD2 (5 bases). V dropped 9 bases and J dropped 4 bases, with 8 bases sitting between them. The CDR3 is 11 residues long. CDR1 is SNHLY and CDR2 is FYNNEI in the germline V gene. Written as DNA, the CDR3 is TGTGCCAGATCAGCGGCAGATACGCAGTATTTT. The encoded protein is CARSAADTQYF.

The CDR3 spells CASSLAGGLVSPLHF. The DNA for the CDR3 is TGTGCCAGCAGTCTTGCTGGGGGGTTAGTTTCACCCCTCCACTTT. The rearrangement links TRBV6-1 to TRBJ1-6; TRBD1 is a possible D gene (5 bases). From germline, CDR1 is MNHNS and CDR2 SASEGT. Trimming removed 5 bases at V and 9 bases at J, with 17 bases between. The CDR3 sequence is 15 residues long.

The CDR3, as DNA: TGTGCCAGCAGTCTAAGGACAGGTCGGTACGCTGAAAAACTGTTTTTT. This codes for CASSLRTGRYAEKLFF. The gene calls are TRBV28 and TRBJ1-4; 7 bases line up with TRBD1. Germline CDR1 and CDR2: MDHEN and SYDVKM. The CDR3 covers 16 residues. V was clipped by 5 bases and J by 7 bases; unmatched bases: 13.

This clone occurred once. The rearrangement joins TRBV11-2 to TRBJ2-7, with D maybe TRBD2 (6 bases). This CDR3 contains 14 residues. Germline V gives CDR1 SGHAT, CDR2 FQNNGV. Trimming took off 5 bases at V and 1 base at J, with 12 bases between the two ends. CDR3 DNA: TGTGCCAGCAGCGCCCGACTAGAGTCCTACGAGCAGTACTTC. Amino acid sequence: CASSARLESYEQYF.

A remark on this clone: An end of the junction differs from the germline gene, which may be a read error. V is TRBV13 and J is TRBJ2-7; 10 bases match TRBD2. Germline V lookup: CDR1 PRHDT, CDR2 FYEKMQ (reference sequence). The CDR3 runs 13 residues. CDR3 DNA sequence: TGTGCCAGCAGCCCGTCCTTCTCTAGCGGGAGACACTTC. Amino acid sequence: CASSPSFSSGRHF.

The genes are TRBV6-4 and TRBJ1-1, with TRBD1 as a possible D gene (5 bases). In germline, CDR1 is MRHNA, CDR2 SNTAGT. V was pared by 6 bases and J by 1 base, with 9 bases between. This CDR3 comprises 13 residues. The chain's CDR3 is CASRKDRNTEAFF. As DNA, the CDR3 is TGTGCCAGCAGGAAAGACAGGAACACTGAAGCTTTCTTT.

The gene calls are TRBV19 and TRBJ2-7, with 7 bases fitting TRBD1. The CDR3 length is 14 residues. Germline V gives CDR1 LNHDA, CDR2 SQIVND (reference sequence). Losses at the gene ends were 3 bases for V and 7 bases for J; bases not matched to a gene: 9. CDR3 in amino acids: CASSISGTASEQYF. The CDR3 coding sequence is TGTGCCAGTAGTATTTCAGGGACAGCCTCGGAGCAGTACTTC.

The chain links TRBV5-1 to TRBJ2-5; D not resolved. This CDR3 contains 13 residues. With 0 bases removed from V and 4 bases from J, the gap between germline ends came to 7 bases. Germline CDR1 SGHRS, CDR2 YFSETQ. For the CDR3, the DNA is TGCGCCAGCAGCTTGGGACCGGGAGAGACCCAGTACTTC. It encodes CASSLGPGETQYF.

V and J are TRBV10-2 and TRBJ1-2; 7 nucleotides match TRBD1. The ends lost 4 bases at V and 2 bases at J; junction bases unmatched: 1. There are 13 residues in the CDR3. CDR1 is WSHSY, CDR2 SAAADI, per germline. The CDR3 DNA reads TGCGCCAGCAGTGTACAGGGGAACTATGGCTACACCTTC. Its translation is CASSVQGNYGYTF.

The rearrangement uses TRBV9 and TRBJ2-3, with 8 bases fitting TRBD2. With 3 bases clipped from V and 2 bases from J, the junction kept 5 bases outside the gene matches. Germline V lookup: CDR1 SGDLS, CDR2 YYNGEE. This CDR3 spans 15 amino acids. Here the CDR3 reads CASSGYSGVTDTQYF. CDR3 nucleotide sequence: TGTGCCAGCAGCGGATATAGCGGGGTCACAGATACGCAGTATTTT.

The chain carries TRBV7-6 and TRBJ1-2, with D possibly TRBD1 on 5 matching bases. Trimming shortened V by 5 bases and J by 6 bases, and 13 bases separated the two germline ends. Germline CDR1 SGHVS, CDR2 FNYEAQ. The CDR3 runs 13 residues. The CDR3 sequence: CASSPRGSDGYTF. CDR3 DNA: TGTGCCAGCAGCCCTAGGGGCTCGGATGGCTACACCTTC. The variable domain in full, completed from reference TRBV7-6 and TRBJ1-2, reads GAGVSQSPRYKVTKRGQDVALRCDPISGHVSLYWYRQALGQGPEFLTYFNYEAQQDKSGLPNDRFSAERPEGSISTLTIQRTEQRDSAMYRCASSPRGSDGYTFGSGTRLTVV.